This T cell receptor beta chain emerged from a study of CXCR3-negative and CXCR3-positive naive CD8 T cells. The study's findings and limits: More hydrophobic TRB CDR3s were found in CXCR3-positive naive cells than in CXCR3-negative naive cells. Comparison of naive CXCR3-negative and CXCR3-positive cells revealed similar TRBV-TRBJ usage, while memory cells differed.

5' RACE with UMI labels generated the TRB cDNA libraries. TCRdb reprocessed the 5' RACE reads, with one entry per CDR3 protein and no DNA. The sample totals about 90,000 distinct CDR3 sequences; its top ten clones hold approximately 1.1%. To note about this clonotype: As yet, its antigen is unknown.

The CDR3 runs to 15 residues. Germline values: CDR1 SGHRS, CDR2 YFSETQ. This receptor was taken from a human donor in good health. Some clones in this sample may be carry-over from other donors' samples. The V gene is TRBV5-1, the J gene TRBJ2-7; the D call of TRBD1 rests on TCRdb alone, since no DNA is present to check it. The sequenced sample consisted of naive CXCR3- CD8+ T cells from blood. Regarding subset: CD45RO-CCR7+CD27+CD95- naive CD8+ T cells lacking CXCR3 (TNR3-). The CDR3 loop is CASSRTTGVPYEQYF.